This TCR beta chain derives from a study of blood T cell repertoires in COVID-19. Original methodology: For nucleated cells, counts were estimated from reference gene primer amplification. The assay was immunoSEQ multiplex PCR, and TCRdb's table has in-frame clones only and misses some. V and J calls and clone size come straight from that table; D and trimming were deduced from the DNA. The sample holds some 400,000 clones, around 89% seen once. The CDR3 is made up of 16 amino acids. V was cut by 7 bases and J by 5 bases, with 23 bases left in between. CDR1 is MDHEN and CDR2 is SYDVKM in the germline V gene.

The specimen was peripheral blood. The V and J genes are TRBV28 and TRBJ1-1, with D possibly being TRBD1 (6 bases). The sequence was obtained from a man aged 18 to 29 with active or convalescent COVID-19. For the CDR3, the DNA is TGTGCCAGCACCACCTTGAAGGGGGTTGGTTGGACTGAAGCTTTCTTT. Amino acid sequence: CASTTLKGVGWTEAFF. Complete variable domain (other parts from reference TRBV28 and TRBJ1-1): DVKVTQSSRYLVKRTGEKVFLECVQDMDHENMFWYRQDPGLGLRLIYFSYDVKMKEKGDIPEGYSVSREKKERFSLILESASTNQTSMYLCASTTLKGVGWTEAFFGQGTRLTVV.